This record concerns one T cell receptor beta chain sequence. Its antigen remains unidentified. This sample is part of a study of T cell repertoires in cytomegalovirus infection. At the level of the study: The authors relied on CMV epitopes, both recently identified HLA-C-restricted and well-studied HLA-B-restricted. Indications of both CMV infection and matching HLA type were provided by public TCR beta signatures.

Findings and caveats of the study: The ex vivo response showed dominance by HLA-C-restricted CMV-specific TCR beta clonotypes.

MiXCR was run by TCRdb on the reads, yielding one entry per CDR3 protein. The sample carries 310,000 or so distinct CDR3 sequences, roughly 25% recorded once. The germline V and J ends were trimmed by 0 bases and 0 bases, with 11 bases remaining between them. There are 16 residues in the CDR3. Germline loops: CDR1 LGHNA, CDR2 YSLEER. This clonotype was sampled from a human donor in good health (CMV status not recorded). Some clones in this sample may be carry-over from other donors' samples. Here the sequenced sample was cultured PBMCs, taken from culture after CMV antigen stimulation. The V and J genes are TRBV4-3 and TRBJ1-1, with D maybe TRBD1 (5 bases). Here the CDR3 DNA reads TGCGCCAGCAGCCAAGAAACGGGACGGATGAACACTGAAGCTTTCTTT. Protein product: CASSQETGRMNTEAFF.